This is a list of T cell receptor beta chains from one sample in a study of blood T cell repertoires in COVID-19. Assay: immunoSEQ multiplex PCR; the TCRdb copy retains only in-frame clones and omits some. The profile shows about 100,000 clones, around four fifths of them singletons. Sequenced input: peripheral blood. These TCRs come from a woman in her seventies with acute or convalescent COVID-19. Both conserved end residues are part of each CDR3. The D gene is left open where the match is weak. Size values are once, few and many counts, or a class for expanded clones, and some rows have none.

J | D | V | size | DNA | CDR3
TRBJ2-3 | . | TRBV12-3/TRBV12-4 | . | TGTGCCAGCAGTTTACCGGGAAATACGCAGTATTTT | CASSLPGNTQYF
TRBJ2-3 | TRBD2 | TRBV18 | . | TGTGCCAGCTCACCCCCGGGACTAGCGGGGACAGATACGCAGTATTTT | CASSPPGLAGTDTQYF
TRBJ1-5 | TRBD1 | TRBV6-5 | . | TGTGCCAGCAGTTCCCACTCAGGGGGAGGCAATCAGCCCCAGCATTTT | CASSSHSGGGNQPQHF
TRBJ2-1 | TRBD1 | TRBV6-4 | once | TGTGCCAGCAGTGAACAGGGGGCCCGAAATGAGCAGTTCTTC | CASSEQGARNEQFF
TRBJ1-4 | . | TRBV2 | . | TGTGCCAGCAGTGTGTTTGGCGGGGGGAATGAAAAACTGTTTTTT | CASSVFGGGNEKLFF
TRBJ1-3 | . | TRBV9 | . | TGTGCCAGCAGCCCGCGTTCTCCGCGGGGGTTCTCTGGAAACACCATATATTTT | CASSPRSPRGFSGNTIYF
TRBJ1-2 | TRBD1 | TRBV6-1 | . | TGTGCCAGCCTCCCTGGGACAGCTAACTATGGCTACACCTTC | CASLPGTANYGYTF
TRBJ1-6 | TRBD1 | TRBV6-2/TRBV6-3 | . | TGTGCCAGCAGTAACTCGGCGGCGAGGACAGGGACTAACTCTGACCACTTT | CASSNSAARTGTNSDHF
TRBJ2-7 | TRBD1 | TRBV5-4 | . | TGTGCCAGCAGCAACAACAGGGGGCCCTCCGAGCAGTACTTC | CASSNNRGPSEQYF
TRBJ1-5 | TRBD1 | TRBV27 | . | TGTGCCAGCAGTCCCGGGACAGGAGGGAGTAGCAATCAGCCCCAGCATTTT | CASSPGTGGSSNQPQHF
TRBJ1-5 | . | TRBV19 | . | TGTGCCAGTAGTCTACAGGGCGGTCAGCCCCAGCATTTT | CASSLQGGQPQHF
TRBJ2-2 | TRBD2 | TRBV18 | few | TGTGCCAGCTCACTCTTGACTAGCGGGGCTACCGGGGAGCTGTTTTTT | CASSLLTSGATGELFF
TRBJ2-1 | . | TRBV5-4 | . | TGTGCCAGCAGCTTGGCGCAGGCCCAGGGTGAGCAGTTCTTC | CASSLAQAQGEQFF
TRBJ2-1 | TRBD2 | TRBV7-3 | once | TGTGCCAGCAGCTTACCCGCTAGCGGGGGTAATGAGCAGTTCTTC | CASSLPASGGNEQFF
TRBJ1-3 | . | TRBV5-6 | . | TGTGCCAGCACCAAGGACAATCAAAACACCATATATTTT | CASTKDNQNTIYF
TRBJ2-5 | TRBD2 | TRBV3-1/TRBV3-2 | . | TGTGCCAGCAGCCCCGAGCGGGGGATGGTGGAGACCCAGTACTTC | CASSPERGMVETQYF
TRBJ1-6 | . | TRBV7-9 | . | TGTGCCAGCAGCCTCAGCGCTATCAATTCACCCCTCCACTTT | CASSLSAINSPLHF
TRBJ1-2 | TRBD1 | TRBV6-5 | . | TGTGCCAGCAGCTACCGGACAGGCGCCACGCATTTCTTC | CASSYRTGATHFF
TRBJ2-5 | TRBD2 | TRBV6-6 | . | TGTGCCGCCTCTAAGACTAGCGGGGTAGAGACCCAGTACTTC | CAASKTSGVETQYF
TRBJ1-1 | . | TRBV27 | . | TGTGCCAGCAGTTCCAATGTGGACAGATTGAACACTGAAGCTTTCTTT | CASSSNVDRLNTEAFF
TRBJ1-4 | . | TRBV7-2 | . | TGTGCCAGCAGTTTACAGTATAATAATGAAAAACTGTTTTTT | CASSLQYNNEKLFF
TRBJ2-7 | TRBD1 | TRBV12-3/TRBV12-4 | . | TGTGCCAGCAGTTTAGCGGGACAGGGCCAGCAGTACTTC | CASSLAGQGQQYF
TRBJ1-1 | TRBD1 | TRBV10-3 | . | TGTGCCATCAGGGGGGACAGCTACACTGAAGCTTTCTTT | CAIRGDSYTEAFF
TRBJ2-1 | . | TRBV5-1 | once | TGCGCCAGCAGCTTGACCCAGGGGGGCTACAATGAGCAGTTCTTC | CASSLTQGGYNEQFF
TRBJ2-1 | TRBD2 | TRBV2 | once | TGTGCCAGCAGTCTAGCGGGGATTATATACAATGAGCAGTTCTTC | CASSLAGIIYNEQFF
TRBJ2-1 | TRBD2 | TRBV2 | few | TGTGCCAGCAGGGAAGGACTAGCGGGGAGGAATGAGCAGTTCTTC | CASREGLAGRNEQFF
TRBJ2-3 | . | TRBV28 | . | TGTGCCAGCAGTTTACCGGGTACAGATACGCAGTATTTT | CASSLPGTDTQYF
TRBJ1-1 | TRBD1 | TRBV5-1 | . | TGCGCCAGCAGCGGTACAGGGGGCTGGAACACTGAAGCTTTCTTT | CASSGTGGWNTEAFF
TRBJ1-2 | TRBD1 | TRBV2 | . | TGTGCCAGCAGGTCCCAGACAGGGTCGGGCTACACCTTC | CASRSQTGSGYTF
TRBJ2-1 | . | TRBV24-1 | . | TGTGCCACCAGTGATTTTCGGGGGAGCTCCTACAATGAGCAGTTCTTC | CATSDFRGSSYNEQFF
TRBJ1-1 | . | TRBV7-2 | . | TGTGCCAGCAGCTCGATCCTCACAGGGTTGAACACTGAAGCTTTCTTT | CASSSILTGLNTEAFF
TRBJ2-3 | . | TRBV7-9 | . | TGTGCCAGCAGCTTAGCCCACCGACAGGAGTCTGCAGATACGCAGTATTTT | CASSLAHRQESADTQYF
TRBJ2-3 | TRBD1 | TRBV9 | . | TGTGCCAGCAGCCCTACGGACAGGCAACGCACAGATACGCAGTATTTT | CASSPTDRQRTDTQYF
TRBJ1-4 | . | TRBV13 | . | TGTGCCAGCAGCCCCCCGGGAAGGAGGGAAAAACTGTTTTTT | CASSPPGRREKLFF
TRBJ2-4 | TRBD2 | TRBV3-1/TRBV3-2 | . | TGTGCCAGCAGCTTCCGGACTAGCGGGACCAAAAACATTCAGTACTTC | CASSFRTSGTKNIQYF
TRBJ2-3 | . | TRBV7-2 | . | TGTGCCAGCAGCACGAATCTACAGGGCACGGATACGCAGTATTTT | CASSTNLQGTDTQYF
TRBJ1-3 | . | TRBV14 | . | TGTGCCAGCAGCCGACAGCGCTCTGGAAACACCATATATTTT | CASSRQRSGNTIYF
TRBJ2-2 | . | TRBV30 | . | TGTGCCTGGGAGGGGGCCGGGGAGCTGTTTTTT | CAWEGAGELFF